The 14 T cell receptor beta chains below come from one sample, sequenced in a study of blood T cell repertoires in COVID-19. The data were produced by immunoSEQ multiplex PCR, yet TCRdb's version contains in-frame clones alone and is incomplete. The sample consists of 100,000 to 150,000 clones, roughly 88% of them appearing once. The specimen was peripheral blood. The receptors were gathered from a man between 50 and 59 years old with acute or convalescent COVID-19.

The V gene is TRBV6-5, the J gene TRBJ2-3; 9 positions match TRBD1. V lost 7 bases to trimming and J lost 4 bases; unmatched junction nucleotides: 6. The CDR3 is 14 residues long. The germline CDR1 and CDR2 sequences are MNHEY and SVGAGI. The DNA for the CDR3 is TGTGCCAGCACCCGGACAGGGGTTGCAGATACGCAGTATTTT. It translates to CASTRTGVADTQYF.

V and J are TRBV7-8 and TRBJ2-1; 8 bases map to TRBD2. The CDR3 has 13 amino acids. The germline V gene has CDR1 SGHVS and CDR2 FQNEAQ. Trimming at V came to 0 bases and at J to 12 bases, leaving 4 bases not matched to a gene. DNA of the CDR3: TGTGCCAGCAGCTTAGCCGGACTAGCCACGCAGTTCTTC. This sequence encodes CASSLAGLATQFF. The full variable domain, with the rest looked up from reference TRBV7-8 and TRBJ2-1, is GAGVSQSPRYKVAKRGQDVALRCDPISGHVSLFWYQQALGQGPEFLTYFQNEAQLDKSGLPSDRFFAERPEGSVSTLKIQRTQQEDSAVYLCASSLAGLATQFFGPGTRLTVL.

The genes are TRBV7-6 and TRBJ1-5; maybe TRBD1 (6 bases). The CDR3 is 18 amino acids. Trimming left V 5 bases short and J 3 bases short, with 23 bases between. CDR1 SGHVS and CDR2 FNYEAQ come from the germline V gene. The CDR3 loop reads CASSLRPPTGSFNQPQHF. The CDR3 bases are TGTGCCAGCAGCCTGAGACCCCCAACAGGGTCCTTCAATCAGCCCCAGCATTTT.

This clone was detected only once. The genes are TRBV9 and TRBJ2-3; no firm D call. CDR3 length equals 11 residues. V gave up 4 bases and J gave up 2 bases, with 2 bases separating them. CDR1 is SGDLS, CDR2 YYNGEE, per germline. The CDR3 nucleotides read TGTGCCAGCAGCCTCACAGATACGCAGTATTTT. This translates into CASSLTDTQYF.

The chain couples TRBV6-5 to TRBJ2-4; 8 nucleotides match TRBD1. The CDR3 extends over 15 amino acids. Germline V gene sequence: CDR1 MNHEY, CDR2 SVGAGI. Trimming took 1 base from V and 6 from J; bases not matched to a gene: 5. The chain's CDR3 is CASSYLSGGSNIQYF. The CDR3 nucleotides are TGTGCCAGCAGTTACTTGTCAGGGGGCTCAAACATTCAGTACTTC.

Concerning this clone itself: The sample holds other DNA sequences that translate to the same CDR3. The rearrangement links TRBV3-1 (or the pseudogene TRBV3-2) to TRBJ2-1; a possible D gene is TRBD2 (5 bases). V lost 1 base to trimming and J lost 0 bases, with 7 bases between them. This CDR3 has 15 residues. Germline V CDR1 and CDR2: LGHDT, YNNKEL (reference sequence). CDR3 residues: CASSQASGSYNEQFF. CDR3 nucleotide sequence: TGTGCCAGCAGCCAAGCGAGCGGCTCCTACAATGAGCAGTTCTTC.

This chain links TRBV7-2 with TRBJ2-4; D is uncertain. The CDR3 extends over 16 amino acids. The ends were cut back, 1 base at V and 0 bases at J, with 10 bases in the middle. Germline CDR1 reads SGHTA; CDR2 reads FQGNSA. DNA of the CDR3: TGTGCCAGCAGCTTAGAAGCACTTATAGCCAAAAACATTCAGTACTTC. Residues: CASSLEALIAKNIQYF.

This chain uses TRBV19 with TRBJ2-2, with 8 bases fitting TRBD1. V lost 10 bases, J lost 6 bases, and 13 bases stayed unmatched. This CDR3 has 15 residues. Germline V gene sequence: CDR1 LNHDA, CDR2 SQIVND (reference sequence). The CDR3 DNA reads TGTGCCACAACGCCGGGACAGGCTTACGCCGGGGAGCTGTTTTTT. It translates to CATTPGQAYAGELFF. Looking up the rest from reference TRBV19 and TRBJ2-2 gives the full variable domain: DGGITQSPKYLFRKEGQNVTLSCEQNLNHDAMYWYRQDPGQGLRLIYYSQIVNDFQKGDIAEGYSVSREKKESFPLTVTSAQKNPTAFYLCATTPGQAYAGELFFGEGSRLTVL.

The chain has TRBV5-1 and TRBJ2-7; D perhaps matches TRBD2 (6 bases). This CDR3 has 13 residues. With 4 bases removed from V and 2 bases from J, the gap between germline ends came to 10 bases. The V gene's germline CDR1 is SGHRS and CDR2 YFSETQ. The CDR3 loop reads CASSDGGTYEQYF. For the CDR3, the DNA is TGCGCCAGCAGCGACGGGGGAACCTACGAGCAGTACTTC.

CDR3 in DNA: TGTGCCAGTAGTATCAGAGGGAAACTCCAAGAGACCCAGTACTTC. Translation gives CASSIRGKLQETQYF. This rearrangement joins TRBV19 to TRBJ2-5, with D perhaps TRBD2 (5 bases). The germline CDR1 and CDR2 sequences are LNHDA and SQIVND (reference sequence). Trimming cost V 3 bases and J 1 base, with 12 bases left between them. The CDR3 loop spans 15 amino acids.

The rearrangement joins TRBV18 to TRBJ1-2; 7 bases are shared with TRBD1. CDR3 length: 15 amino acids. CDR1 is KGHSH and CDR2 is LQKENI in the germline V gene. J gave up 9 bases and V 2 bases, and 12 bases lay outside the gene matches. CDR3 DNA: TGTGCCAGCTCACCAGAAGGGACAGCGAGGGTGAGCTACACCTTC. Amino acid sequence: CASSPEGTARVSYTF.

This rearrangement joins TRBV5-1 to TRBJ1-6; D remains ambiguous. In germline, CDR1 is SGHRS, CDR2 YFSETQ. The CDR3 extends over 15 amino acids. Deletions cut 0 bases from V and 5 bases from J, with 9 bases between. In DNA form, the CDR3 reads TGCGCCAGCAGCTTGGCGGGGAAACATAATTCACCCCTCCACTTT. It codes for CASSLAGKHNSPLHF.

CDR3 amino acids: CASSVAGAGGPLFF. For the CDR3, the DNA is TGTGCCAGCAGCGTAGCGGGGGCGGGAGGGCCCCTGTTCTTC. This chain joins TRBV9 and TRBJ2-1; TRBD2 matches 9 bases. Germline trimming cut 0 bases from V and 15 bases from J; bases unmatched to any gene: 10. Germline assignment: CDR1 SGDLS and CDR2 YYNGEE. This CDR3 contains 14 residues.

This chain joins TRBV6-6 and TRBJ2-3; 7 bases are a match to TRBD2. Looked up from germline, CDR1 is MNHNY and CDR2 is SVGAGI (reference sequence). V trimming: 5 bases; J trimming: 4 bases; junction bases outside the gene matches: 6. The CDR3 has 14 amino acids. CDR3 amino acids: CASSTPSGSDTQYF. As DNA, the CDR3 is TGTGCCAGCAGTACCCCTAGCGGCTCAGATACGCAGTATTTT.